This T cell receptor (beta chain) appears in the sequencing data of a study of neurological immune-mediated disorders (dated by TCRdb to between 2019 and 2020). Background on the whole study: Peripheral blood TCR-beta repertoires from HTLV-I-associated myelopathy (HAM/TSP) patients, multiple sclerosis patients and healthy controls were compared by UMI-based sequencing. The approximately 96 TCR-beta libraries covered PBMC samples along with longitudinal samples, technical triplicates, and paired sorted CD4+ and CD8+ T-cell subsets. Each longitudinal HAM/TSP and healthy donor was sampled at 3 time-points spaced at about 3-45 month intervals. Of the 70 or so subjects in the cohort, around 14 were HAM/TSP patients, some 35 were multiple sclerosis patients, and 20 were healthy controls.

cDNA synthesis used template-switch 5'RACE with a primer carrying a 10-nucleotide random unique molecular identifier tagging each TCR transcript. Each sequencing run produced over 180 million TCR-beta sequences covering 15-18 subjects. The RNeasy kit was used to extract total RNA. Using the KAPA Real-time Library Amplification kit, TCR-beta VDJ regions were amplified with primers for the TCR constant region and the 5'RACE anchor. Sample indexes and Illumina adaptors were added in a first PCR, and a second PCR then increased library yield. After Ampure bead purification, the roughly 650 bp TCR product was size-selected on a 2% E-gel SizeSelection system. Before pooling, library quality was assessed on a Bioanalyzer, concentration was determined with Qubit, and library quantification was performed with the Kapa Library Quantification kit. An Illumina HiSeq 2500 was used to sequence the libraries paired-end at 2 x 150 bp. To increase sequence diversity, roughly 24-30% phiX was spiked into each library pool. Concerning the study's data processing: Quality-filtered reads were processed with the UMI-based MiGEC pipeline, and over 75% of raw TCR sequences were removed by the MiGEC pipeline during error correction. IMGT germline references were used for alignment of VDJ genes, and clonotypes were defined by a unique CDR3 amino acid sequence together with V-J genes. Clonal expansion, Shannon diversity, and CDR3 relatedness (CalcPairwiseDistances, ClusterSamples) were evaluated with VDJtools, and phylogenetic trees were built with CLCbio workbench. A clone was classed as expanded if it had 8 or more unique UMIs, a cutoff based on coefficient-of-variation modelling across technical triplicates. The public sequencing data were trimmed at Q25 with fastp and processed into clonotypes with MiXCR by TCRdb, which kept only in-frame beta chains. When rows share a CDR3 protein, they turn into one entry using the most common DNA and genes. TCRdb's processing, not the authors', yielded these V and J calls. A total of some 60,000 distinct CDR3 sequences appear in this sample, about 10% of them only once. The ten largest account for about an eighth of the sample.

Overall results and qualifications from the work: The highest TCR clonal expansion was observed in HAM/TSP patients, whereas the lowest was observed in MS patients, even when compared with healthy controls. No identical CDR3 amino acid sequences were shared among expanded clones across subjects, suggesting private TCR-beta repertoires in all groups.

The time point label on this specimen signifies: longitudinal time-point 2. Healthy controls were blood bank volunteers in Maryland, USA. Unsorted PBMC libraries were generated from 2 million PBMCs stored in RNAlater at -80 °C until RNA extraction. PBMCs were separated from peripheral blood using Ficoll-Hypaque density gradient centrifugation and then cryopreserved in liquid nitrogen. This clonotype was counted at least ten times. Its antigen has not been determined. There are no base qualities to consult, and no much larger clone falls within one base. Trimming at the junction amounts to 5 bases on V and 9 bases on J, and the germline ends lie 14 bases apart. The germline V gene encodes CDR1 MDHEN and CDR2 SYDVKM. The CDR3 runs 12 amino acids, cysteine and phenylalanine included. The CDR3 DNA has 36 bases and is translated from base 1.

Sequenced input: PBMCs. This TCR derives from a man younger than 40 in good health. This receptor chain uses TRBV28 and TRBJ2-7; perhaps TRBD2 is the D gene, with 5 bases matching. The CDR3: CASSVGGLGQYF. The DNA sequence is as follows: TGTGCCAGCAGTGTTGGCGGGCTTGGGCAGTACTTC. Extended through the reference TRBV28 and TRBJ2-7 proteins, this CDR3 yields the full variable domain: DVKVTQSSRYLVKRTGEKVFLECVQDMDHENMFWYRQDPGLGLRLIYFSYDVKMKEKGDIPEGYSVSREKKERFSLILESASTNQTSMYLCASSVGGLGQYFGPGTRLTVT.